Following are 7 T cell receptor beta chains from one sample sequenced in a study of T-cell reconstitution after alpha-beta-depleted transplantation in children (dated by TCRdb to the mid-2010s). The treatment or condition label corresponds to: allogeneic hematopoietic cell transplantation with graft depleted of TCRalphabeta T cells and CD19 B cells. Library method: PCR. Sequencing was carried out with an Illumina HiSeq 2500. TCR libraries were prepared with molecular barcoding, using unique molecular identifiers to normalize TCRbeta repertoire quantification. Clones were called with MiXCR by TCRdb after fastp trimmed the public reads at Q25, and only in-frame beta chains were retained. Every distinct CDR3 protein forms one entry, paired with its most common genes and DNA. The sample table holds 780,000 or so distinct CDR3 sequences, of which roughly 16% were seen once. Around 4.5% of the sample rests with the top ten.

Sequencing used PBMCs, mostly from graft donor cells, obtained 360 days after TCRalphabeta/CD19-depleted stem cell transplant. These receptors were taken from a male patient between 5 and 17 years old who had a stem cell transplant for acute lymphoblastic leukemia, so the T cells may come from the graft donor.

The sample holds a few counts of this clonotype. The chain carries TRBV5-1 and TRBJ2-2; 11 bases line up with TRBD2. The V gene's germline CDR1 is SGHRS and CDR2 YFSETQ. The trim removed 1 base at V and 6 bases at J, leaving 5 bases unmatched. This CDR3 comprises 16 residues. The CDR3 nucleotides are TGCGCCAGCAGCTTGCCCCCGACTAGCGGGGCCGGGGAGCTGTTTTTT. This gives the protein CASSLPPTSGAGELFF.

The chain links TRBV7-9 to TRBJ2-1, with TRBD2 as a possible D gene (5 bases). The CDR3 has 12 residues. With 8 bases removed from V and 5 bases from J, the gap between germline ends came to 10 bases. The germline gives CDR1 SEHNR, CDR2 FQNEAQ (reference sequence). The CDR3 sequence is CASVAEDNEQFF. In nucleotides, the CDR3 is TGTGCCAGCGTCGCGGAGGACAATGAGCAGTTCTTC.

The genes are TRBV2 and TRBJ2-5; unclear D gene. Germline CDR1 SNHLY, CDR2 FYNNEI. The CDR3 totals 16 residues. V lost 7 bases, J lost 2 bases, and 20 bases lay in between. The CDR3 loop reads CASNPNARLLQETQYF. The CDR3 nucleotides are TGTGCCAGCAACCCAAACGCGCGACTGTTACAAGAGACCCAGTACTTC.

The chain carries TRBV7-6 and TRBJ2-2; 9 bases agree with TRBD2. Germline lookup yields CDR1 SGHVS and CDR2 FNYEAQ. After removal of 4 bases from V and 5 bases from J, the junction contained 11 bases not matched to a gene. The CDR3 runs 17 residues. The CDR3 here is CASSSPRVAGDTGELFF. In DNA, the CDR3 is TGTGCCAGCAGCTCCCCCCGAGTAGCGGGAGATACCGGGGAGCTGTTTTTT.

The V gene is TRBV28, the J gene TRBJ2-1, with 15 bases identical to TRBD2. The length of the CDR3 is 17 residues. The V and J ends lost 8 bases and 2 bases, in that order; junction bases with no gene match: 7. Per germline, CDR1 MDHEN and CDR2 SYDVKM. The CDR3, as DNA: TGTGCCAGCCTCGGACTAGCGGGAGGGAGGACCTACAATGAGCAGTTCTTC. Translation: CASLGLAGGRTYNEQFF.

The chain joins TRBV20-1 to TRBJ2-7; D not resolved. The germline V gene has CDR1 DFQATT and CDR2 SNEGSKA (reference sequence). V shed 0 bases and J shed 6 bases, with 15 bases lying between them. CDR3 length: 14 residues. The CDR3 spells CSARDGNSWREQYF. The CDR3 nucleotides read TGCAGTGCTAGAGATGGAAATTCGTGGCGCGAGCAGTACTTC.

The chain carries TRBV6-1 and TRBJ1-1; a possible D gene is TRBD1 (6 bases). V was trimmed by 1 base and J by 1 base, leaving 10 bases between them. The CDR3 spans 15 residues. The germline V gene has CDR1 MNHNS and CDR2 SASEGT. The CDR3 protein is CASSEGVGGNTEAFF. The CDR3 region has the DNA TGTGCCAGCAGTGAAGGGGTAGGGGGGAACACTGAAGCTTTCTTT.